Below, 2 T cell receptor beta chains from the same sample are listed, as sequenced in a study of cytomegalovirus exposure and HLA in healthy donors. Amplification used 60 Vbeta primers and 13 Jbeta primers. This table comes from immunoSEQ multiplex PCR, and its TCRdb copy is limited to in-frame clones, with some not included. The table includes about 81,000 clones, over 70% detected once. The sequenced material came from PBMCs. The receptor source for this set is a man aged 45-60 years in good health and CMV-seropositive.

This clone was detected only a few times. The chain carries TRBV7-2 and TRBJ1-1; D perhaps matches TRBD1 (6 bases). From germline, CDR1 is SGHTA and CDR2 FQGNSA. This CDR3 region has 12 residues. V dropped 7 bases and J dropped 6 bases, with 12 bases sitting between them. As DNA, the CDR3 is TGTGCCAGCACCCAACAGGGAGCTGAAGCTTTCTTT. Residues: CASTQQGAEAFF.

The V call is TRBV5-1, the J call TRBJ2-7; 10 bases line up with TRBD2. V was clipped by 5 bases and J by 3 bases; unmatched bases: 5. CDR3 length: 14 residues. CDR1 is SGHRS and CDR2 is YFSETQ in the germline V gene. The CDR3 sequence: CASRTGTSDYEQYF. The CDR3 DNA reads TGCGCCAGCAGAACCGGGACTAGCGACTACGAGCAGTACTTC.